These 31 T cell receptor beta chains were sequenced from one sample in a study of identical twins. TCRdb redid the calling of the 5' RACE reads with MiXCR, one entry per CDR3 protein. The repertoire holds about 690,000 distinct CDR3 sequences, around 5.7% seen once, with approximately 2% in the top ten. Sequences were obtained from naive T cells sorted from blood. The receptors here all came from a man aged 18 to 29 in good health.

This chain links TRBV7-2 with TRBJ2-7, with a possible D match to TRBD2 (6 bases). Per germline, CDR1 SGHTA and CDR2 FQGNSA. Trimming cost V 1 base and J 7 bases, with 17 bases left between them. This CDR3 contains 15 residues. The CDR3 bases are TGTGCCAGCAGCTTAGTCGATGCGGGGAACTTTGAGCAGTACTTC. It encodes CASSLVDAGNFEQYF.

This clonotype was found many times. The V gene is TRBV6-5, the J gene TRBJ2-3; D uncertain. V was pared by 1 base and J by 9 bases, with 5 bases between. This CDR3 has 11 amino acids. Germline V gene sequence: CDR1 MNHEY, CDR2 SVGAGI. CDR3 coding DNA: TGTGCCAGCAGTTACTTACAGACGCAGTATTTT. Its protein is CASSYLQTQYF.

V usage is TRBV4-1 and J usage is TRBJ2-7; 7 nucleotides line up with TRBD1. The CDR3 is made up of 14 amino acids. The trim removed 4 bases at V and 3 bases at J, leaving 6 bases unmatched. Per germline, CDR1 MGHRA and CDR2 YSYEKL. CDR3 sequence (DNA): TGCGCCAGCAGCCCAGAGGACAGGAGCTACGAGCAGTACGTC. Its protein is CASSPEDRSYEQYV.

The table lists this clonotype with many counts. This chain connects TRBV20-1 to TRBJ1-6; D possibly corresponds to TRBD1 (5 bases). CDR3 length equals 16 residues. V lost 2 bases and J 5 bases, leaving 16 bases between the germline ends. Per germline, CDR1 DFQATT and CDR2 SNEGSKA (reference sequence). The CDR3, as DNA: TGCAGTGCTAGATGGGGGATAACGATGAATAATTCACCCCTCCACTTT. It is translated as CSARWGITMNNSPLHF.

At least ten counts were recorded for this clonotype. The rearrangement joins TRBV12-3 or TRBV12-4 to TRBJ2-4; no clear D gene. V was trimmed by 5 bases and J by 3 bases, leaving 26 bases between them. This CDR3 comprises 19 residues. This CDR3 reads CASSPPGWLSDNFKNIQYF. In DNA form, the CDR3 reads TGTGCCAGCAGTCCCCCTGGTTGGCTAAGTGACAACTTCAAAAACATTCAGTACTTC.

This clonotype was seen many times. The rearrangement joins TRBV20-1 to TRBJ2-7; 9 positions match TRBD1. CDR3 length: 13 residues. V gave up 7 bases and J gave up 2 bases; unmatched junction bases: 6. Germline assignment: CDR1 DFQATT and CDR2 SNEGSKA (reference sequence). CDR3 in amino acids: CSVNDRGTYEQYF. As DNA, the CDR3 is TGCAGTGTAAACGACAGGGGGACCTACGAGCAGTACTTC.

This clonotype was detected many times. The rearrangement joins TRBV6-2 or TRBV6-3 to TRBJ1-5; TRBD1 matches 7 bases. Germline V gene data show CDR1 as MNHEY and CDR2 as SVGEGT. V dropped 4 bases and J dropped 7; count of bases not matched to a gene: 4. The CDR3 is made up of 13 amino acids. The CDR3 nucleotides read TGTGCCAGCAGTTCCTACAGGGGCCAGCCCCAGCATTTT. This encodes CASSSYRGQPQHF.

At least ten counts were recorded for this clonotype. The chain couples TRBV27 to TRBJ1-5; maybe TRBD1 (5 bases). Trimming removed 6 bases from V and 5 bases from J, with 14 bases in between. The CDR3 totals 14 residues. Germline V gives CDR1 MNHEY, CDR2 SMNVEV (reference sequence). The CDR3 region has the DNA TGTGCCAGCAGGGGGTTGTCGGGGGATCAGCCCCAGCATTTT. Encoded protein: CASRGLSGDQPQHF.

This clonotype has a count of ten or more. This rearrangement joins TRBV9 to TRBJ2-3, with 10 bases aligning to TRBD2. V gave up 3 bases and J gave up 3 bases; unmatched junction bases: 4. The CDR3 sequence is 15 residues long. Germline V gene sequence: CDR1 SGDLS, CDR2 YYNGEE. The CDR3: CASSASGSPTDTQYF. The CDR3 DNA sequence: TGTGCCAGCAGCGCTAGCGGGAGTCCTACAGATACGCAGTATTTT.

This clonotype came up many times. J is TRBJ2-2 and V is TRBV7-9; TRBD2 might be the D (6 bases). Germline V lookup: CDR1 SEHNR, CDR2 FQNEAQ (reference sequence). With 5 bases removed from V and 6 bases from J, the gap between germline ends came to 16 bases. This CDR3 contains 15 residues. CDR3 amino acids: CASSPRDSGSGELFF. The DNA of the CDR3 is TGTGCCAGCAGCCCCAGGGACTCCGGGTCCGGGGAGCTGTTTTTT. The full variable domain, with the rest looked up from reference TRBV7-9 and TRBJ2-2, is DTGVSQNPRHKITKRGQNVTFRCDPISEHNRLYWYRQTLGQGPEFLTYFQNEAQLEKSRLLSDRFSAERPKGSFSTLEIQRTEQGDSAMYLCASSPRDSGSGELFFGEGSRLTVL.

The chain has TRBV5-1 and TRBJ2-1; tentatively, D is TRBD1 (5 bases). CDR3 length equals 17 residues. Germline V gives CDR1 SGHRS, CDR2 YFSETQ. V was shortened by 4 bases and J by 0 bases, with 17 bases between the two germline ends. The CDR3 DNA sequence: TGCGCCAGCAGCCTTAGGACAACCCAAAGCTCCTACAATGAGCAGTTCTTC. Protein: CASSLRTTQSSYNEQFF. Full variable domain (missing parts from reference TRBV5-1 and TRBJ2-1): KAGVTQTPRYLIKTRGQQVTLSCSPISGHRSVSWYQQTPGQGLQFLFEYFSETQRNKGNFPGRFSGRQFSNSRSEMNVSTLELGDSALYLCASSLRTTQSSYNEQFFGPGTRLTVL.

There are many counts of this clonotype. The rearrangement joins TRBV24-1 to TRBJ2-2, with TRBD1 matching over 10 bases. Germline loops: CDR1 KGHDR, CDR2 SFDVKD. Trimming at V came to 5 bases and at J to 2 bases, leaving 10 bases not matched to a gene. This CDR3 spans 18 amino acids. The CDR3 spells CATSVSPGQGLNTGELFF. The CDR3, as DNA: TGTGCCACCAGTGTCTCCCCGGGACAGGGGTTAAACACCGGGGAGCTGTTTTTT.

This clonotype was seen ten or more times. The chain employs TRBV7-9 and TRBJ2-7; 12 positions match TRBD1. The germline gives CDR1 SEHNR, CDR2 FQNEAQ (reference sequence). There are 15 residues in the CDR3. V was clipped by 6 bases and J by 3 bases; unmatched bases: 6. CDR3 coding DNA: TGTGCCAGCAGGTCGGGACAGGGGGCCGACTACGAGCAGTACTTC. Protein: CASRSGQGADYEQYF.

This clonotype was seen at least ten times. The V gene is TRBV12-3 or TRBV12-4, the J gene TRBJ2-5, with D possibly being TRBD2 (5 bases). The length of the CDR3 is 13 residues. Trimming left V 5 bases short and J 0 bases short, with 7 bases between. The CDR3 here is CASSVTNQETQYF. CDR3 nucleotide sequence: TGTGCCAGCAGTGTGACTAACCAAGAGACCCAGTACTTC.

The genes are TRBV3-1 and TRBJ2-1; 9 nucleotides match TRBD1. Germline V gives CDR1 LGHDT, CDR2 YNNKEL (reference sequence). J was trimmed by 5 bases and V by 5 bases; bases with no gene match: 10. This CDR3 contains 16 residues. Written as DNA, the CDR3 is TGTGCCAGCAGCTTTACCGGGACAGGGAGCGACAATGAGCAGTTCTTC. It translates to CASSFTGTGSDNEQFF.

This clonotype was seen only a few times. DNA of the CDR3: TGCGCCAGCGGAAGGGGTAGCGGGACGAACACCGGGGAGCTGTTTTTT. It specifies CASGRGSGTNTGELFF. The V call is TRBV5-1, the J call TRBJ2-2, with 8 positions matching TRBD2. Germline assignment: CDR1 SGHRS and CDR2 YFSETQ. The CDR3 totals 16 residues. V shed 7 bases and J 0 bases; nucleotides not matched to a gene: 8.

This clonotype came up many times. The chain couples TRBV24-1 to TRBJ2-5; D may be TRBD2 (7 bases). The germline gives CDR1 KGHDR, CDR2 SFDVKD. The germline V and J ends were trimmed by 6 bases and 2 bases, with 15 bases remaining between them. This CDR3 spans 15 amino acids. CDR3 loop: CATSLGGQRQETQYF. The CDR3 DNA reads as TGTGCCACCAGTTTGGGGGGGCAGAGGCAAGAGACCCAGTACTTC.

In this sample, this clonotype turned up many times. Written as DNA, the CDR3 is TGCAGTGCTAGTACTAGCGGGAGTGGGAACATTCAGTACTTC. This sequence encodes CSASTSGSGNIQYF. The chain links TRBV20-1 to TRBJ2-4, with TRBD2 matching over 11 bases. The length of the CDR3 is 14 residues. The germline V gene encodes CDR1 DFQATT and CDR2 SNEGSKA (reference sequence). V shed 3 bases and J 7 bases; nucleotides not matched to a gene: 5.

This clonotype has at least ten counts. This chain connects TRBV20-1 to TRBJ2-3, with D perhaps TRBD1 (7 bases). The length of the CDR3 is 15 residues. Trimming shortened V by 0 bases and J by 0 bases, and 10 bases separated the two germline ends. Germline CDR1 is DFQATT and CDR2 is SNEGSKA (reference sequence). CDR3 sequence (DNA): TGCAGTGCTAGAGATGCGGGACAGAGCACAGATACGCAGTATTTT. Its protein is CSARDAGQSTDTQYF.

This clonotype has ten or more counts. The rearrangement uses TRBV20-1 and TRBJ2-1; D is perhaps TRBD1 or TRBD2 (5 bases each). Trimming left V 6 bases short and J 6 bases short, with 18 bases between. The CDR3 contains 14 residues. Germline V gives CDR1 DFQATT, CDR2 SNEGSKA (reference sequence). CDR3 nucleotide sequence: TGCAGTGCCCCGTGGGGCATCGAGGGCAATGAGCAGTTCTTC. This translates into CSAPWGIEGNEQFF.

V gene TRBV6-5 combines with J gene TRBJ2-7; D gene uncertain. Trimming removed 8 bases from V and 7 bases from J, with 15 bases in between. The CDR3 spans 12 residues. Germline assignment: CDR1 MNHEY and CDR2 SVGAGI. The CDR3 bases are TGTGCCAGCGGGTCGGCCATCGATGAGCAGTACGTC. This translates into CASGSAIDEQYV.

This chain links TRBV5-5 with TRBJ1-2; 8 bases fit TRBD1. V lost 3 bases, J lost 6 bases, and 7 bases stayed unmatched. Per the germline V gene, CDR1 is SGHKS and CDR2 is YYEKEE (reference sequence). The CDR3 spans 14 residues. The DNA of the CDR3 is TGTGCCAGCAGCTCGGACCGGACAGGGAATGGCTACACCTTC. Protein: CASSSDRTGNGYTF.

This clonotype has only a few counts. The rearrangement links TRBV6-2 or TRBV6-3 to TRBJ2-1, with D unclear. Trimming took 7 bases from V and 2 from J, leaving 9 bases between them. The CDR3 sequence is 13 residues long. Germline V lookup: CDR1 MNHEY, CDR2 SVGEGT. The CDR3 sequence: CASIQGPYNEQFF. The CDR3 DNA sequence: TGTGCCAGCATACAAGGTCCCTACAATGAGCAGTTCTTC.

This clonotype was seen ten or more times. The rearrangement links TRBV20-1 to TRBJ1-1; D is undetermined. CDR1 and CDR2 from the germline V gene are DFQATT and SNEGSKA (reference sequence). CDR3 length: 13 residues. Trimming cost V 1 base and J 1 base, with 7 bases left between them. CDR3: CSARGRGNTEAFF. Here the CDR3 DNA reads TGCAGTGCTAGAGGTCGGGGGAACACTGAAGCTTTCTTT.

This clonotype has just a few counts. This rearrangement joins TRBV27 to TRBJ1-1; D gene unclear. V lost 0 bases to trimming and J lost 0 bases, with 8 bases between them. Germline V CDR1 and CDR2: MNHEY, SMNVEV (reference sequence). The CDR3 is made up of 15 amino acids. The CDR3 here is CASSLSRNLNTEAFF. The CDR3 DNA reads TGTGCCAGCAGTTTATCAAGGAACTTGAACACTGAAGCTTTCTTT.

V usage is TRBV9 and J usage is TRBJ2-3, with 8 bases that match TRBD2. Germline V gene sequence: CDR1 SGDLS, CDR2 YYNGEE. V was pared by 3 bases and J by 9 bases, with 15 bases of the junction left unmatched. CDR3 length equals 16 residues. CDR3 region: CASSAVITSGLRTQYF. The CDR3, as DNA: TGTGCCAGCAGCGCTGTGATAACTAGCGGCCTCAGGACGCAGTATTTT.

This clonotype appeared many times. The chain has TRBV7-8 and TRBJ1-1; a weak D match, TRBD1 (5 bases). The germline CDR1 and CDR2 sequences are SGHVS and FQNEAQ. The length of the CDR3 is 15 residues. Trimming took 2 bases from V and 8 from J, leaving 18 bases between them. CDR3 sequence: CASSLIGGAPDEAFF. In nucleotides, the CDR3 is TGTGCCAGCAGCTTAATCGGAGGGGCGCCCGACGAAGCTTTCTTT. Full variable domain (remainder filled in from reference TRBV7-8 and TRBJ1-1): GAGVSQSPRYKVAKRGQDVALRCDPISGHVSLFWYQQALGQGPEFLTYFQNEAQLDKSGLPSDRFFAERPEGSVSTLKIQRTQQEDSAVYLCASSLIGGAPDEAFFGQGTRLTVV.

The table lists this clonotype with many counts. The chain carries TRBV5-1 and TRBJ2-1; 7 bases are a match to TRBD2. The V gene end was trimmed by 4 bases and the J gene end by 1 base; junction bases not matched to a gene: 8. The germline CDR1 and CDR2 sequences are SGHRS and YFSETQ. The CDR3 totals 16 residues. CDR3 DNA: TGCGCCAGCAGCGGTAAGACGGGAGGTTCCTACAATGAGCAGTTCTTC. Amino acids: CASSGKTGGSYNEQFF.

This sequence joins TRBV14 and TRBJ2-3; D perhaps matches TRBD1 (6 bases). Trimming removed 4 bases from V and 7 bases from J, with 12 bases in between. The CDR3 has 13 residues. Germline CDR1 reads SGHDN; CDR2 reads FVKESK. The CDR3 is CASSLLGTYTQYF. The DNA of the CDR3 is TGTGCCAGCAGCCTACTAGGGACATATACGCAGTATTTT.

This clonotype was counted only a few times. The V and J genes are TRBV12-3 or TRBV12-4 and TRBJ2-1, with D possibly being TRBD1 or TRBD2 (5 bases each). V shed 2 bases and J shed 12 bases, with 14 bases lying between them. This CDR3 region has 13 residues. CDR3 sequence reads: CASSLSGQSGQFF. The CDR3 nucleotides are TGTGCCAGCAGTTTATCGGGGCAATCGGGGCAGTTCTTC.

This clonotype came up many times. The rearrangement links TRBV29-1 to TRBJ2-1; D is possibly TRBD1 or TRBD2 (5 bases each). Trimming pared 4 bases from V and 5 bases from J, leaving 15 bases between. CDR1 is SQVTM and CDR2 is ANQGSEA in the germline V gene. This CDR3 has 14 amino acids. The CDR3 DNA follows: TGCAGCGTTGGGGGCCGGGGTAGAAACAATGAGCAGTTCTTC. Protein: CSVGGRGRNNEQFF.